Here is one TCR beta chain with its context. Its antigen target is currently unknown. A far larger clone is off by one base, so a read error is likely. Other DNA sequences within the sample encode an identical CDR3. The method was the immunoSEQ multiplex PCR assay. For the multiplex PCR, a mixture combining 60 forward primers for TCR Vbeta segments and 13 reverse primers for TCR Jbeta segments was used. The CDR3 region of rearranged TCR beta genes was amplified from genomic DNA with a multiplex PCR assay. The amplified TCR beta libraries were sequenced on the Illumina HiSeq System as 87-base-pair reads. The authors' analysis ran thus. Across the 670 or so repertoires, a later analysis counted some 80 million unique TCR beta chains, 9.5 million to 12 million of which were shared by at least two donors. Raw reads were error-corrected and collapsed into unique sequences by a nearest-neighbor algorithm in which closely related sequences were merged to remove PCR and sequencing errors. Alignment of CDR3 sequences to IMGT reference sequences was used to assign V, D and J gene segments. For a sequence to be retained, a match of at least six nucleotides was required to both a V gene segment and a J gene segment. Rearrangements were classified as productive when the CDR3 lacked stop codons and remained in frame with V and J, and all other rearrangements were classified as non-productive. CDR3 was defined according to IMGT convention as the region running from the second conserved V-encoded cysteine to the conserved J-encoded phenylalanine. In an earlier analysis of 550 to 650 of the donors, sequences lacking an unambiguous match to a single V gene segment were excluded. An earlier analysis of roughly 590 of the donors called V segments functional above 56.7% productive rearrangements and segregating when the between-donor standard deviation exceeded 5%. A statistical classification framework was developed to diagnose cytomegalovirus status using the catalog of TCR beta chain sequences. In a later analysis, TCR nucleotide sequences were compared against IMGT/GENE-DB human TR gene sequences so that V and J genes could be assigned. In a later analysis, CDR3 sequences and most-parsimonious VDJ recombination scenarios were assigned using the TCRdist pipeline. In a later analysis, each TCR beta chain was defined by its CDR3 amino acid sequence together with its V-gene family, and reads without a unique V-gene family were excluded. A later analysis removed nearly 600 highly shared, low-generation-probability nucleotide sequences to deal with suspected cross-contamination and a sequencing artifact. A later analysis calculated a clonal expansion index for each public chain from normalized within-repertoire ranks of inferred template counts. In a later analysis, generation probabilities were computed using a VDJ recombination model fitted to out-of-frame rearrangements, and the results were checked against IGoR. In a later analysis, TCR-TCR, TCR-HLA and TCR-CMV co-occurrence was scored with hypergeometric tests, and a repertoire-size bias correction was applied to TCR pairs. False discovery rates were estimated in a later analysis by permuting HLA or CMV assignments 20 times. In a later analysis, co-occurring TCRs were grouped with DBSCAN, and TCRdist sequence similarity was added when clustering was performed within HLA-allele-positive subsets. Repertoires with fewer than 30,000 or more than 120,000 public chains, plus five repertoires with anomalous nucleotide sharing, were excluded from co-occurrence clustering. TCRdb stores this immuneACCESS table with in-frame sequences only. Part of the clones is absent; in the studies checked, under half of the shortfall reflects unresolved V genes, and no reason is known for the rest. V, J and clone size are taken as reported in that table, and D and trimming were inferred from the DNA itself. This sample has roughly 150,000 clones in its table, and approximately 80% of those were observed once. The ten largest clones represent 3% to 5% of the sample.

The entry originates in a study of cytomegalovirus exposure and HLA in healthy donors (dated by TCRdb to about 2017). The study in broad terms: In an earlier analysis of 450 to 750 of the donors, around 290 Gb of sequence data and 95 million to 130 million unique TCR beta sequences from 180 million or so T cells were reported. Typing coverage varied by locus: roughly 629-630 donors for A, B, C, DRB1 and DQB1; roughly 510 for DQA1; more than 600 for DPA1; approximately 450 for DPB1. Rather than using new phenotypic data, the later analysis identified candidate immune exposures from TCR beta sequences and from how often those sequences occurred across donors. An early release that covered several hundred HLA-typed donors contained approximately 300 gigabases of sequencing data and 80 million or so unique TCR sequences. In an earlier analysis of a few hundred of the donors, high-throughput TCR beta sequencing was used to judge whether each TCR beta V gene segment behaved as functional or pseudogenic. Besides the first cohort of 666 subjects, a separate validation cohort made up of roughly 120 different subjects was used. Every discovery cohort repertoire had been produced on one sequencing platform. Class I and class II HLA loci were covered by the typing at four-digit resolution. The study aimed to test whether cataloging public T cell receptors could reveal signatures of past pathogen exposure. To study patterns of TCR occurrence, a later analysis re-analyzed previously published TCR beta repertoires from around 670 donors and added high-resolution HLA genotyping. Of the approximately 400 genotyped donors, about 80% fell in the genetic ancestry cluster associated with self-reported Caucasian donors. The study combined high-throughput TCR immunosequencing, statistical association of individual TCRs with disease status, and machine learning to predict cytomegalovirus infection status. Across around 400 genotyped donors of the cohort, an average of about 240,000 unique TCR beta nucleotide sequences per donor were sequenced, and roughly 18% of those sequences were non-productive. Five DR-DQ haplotypes were treated as single units for association and clustering because of strong linkage in the cohort. Using immunosequencing, the study profiled T cell repertoires from 500 to 800 subjects and related those repertoires to cytomegalovirus serostatus. Genome-wide SNP genotypes for about 65% of the roughly 670 donors were used in a later genetic analysis, which treated that subset as a discovery cohort. Donor age, sex, ethnicity and CMV serostatus were collected together with the repertoire data.

The cohort comprised around 690 healthy bone marrow donors. Cohort members were all nominally healthy when sampled, although unrecorded immune exposures were likely present. The donor was CMV seronegative and was included in the group of under 450 seronegative cohort members. A peripheral blood sample was provided by each donor, and peripheral blood mononuclear cells were used for TCR beta sequencing. The Qiagen DNeasy Blood Extraction Kit was used to extract genomic DNA from the blood cell samples. Beyond this particular receptor, the publication reports: At a false discovery rate of 0.05, a later analysis linked 16,000 or so TCR beta sequences to specific HLA alleles. In a later analysis, HLA-associated TCR beta chains showed more clonal expansion and lower generation probabilities than non-associated chains that were equally common. Because some donors lacked HLA typing at each locus, the association tests relied only on the typed subset. Linkage disequilibrium might explain the correlated functional status among segregating V segments, but an unknown experimental factor could not be excluded. For the cohort, immune exposure information was limited to CMV serostatus. A further reported finding was that TCR beta sequences accurately predicted the HLA-A and HLA-B alleles for most subjects in the first cohort. Several of the top co-occurrence clusters appeared to be linked to parvovirus B19, influenza, CMV and Epstein-Barr virus, according to a later analysis. The authors suggested that the approach could potentially be generalized to other disease states and immunological phenotypes. A later genetic analysis associated a missense DCLRE1C variant with V-gene and J-gene trimming of TCR beta chains, and an independent cohort replicated the association. This cohort had only TCR beta chains sequenced, and the lack of alpha or paired-chain data limited which features could be detected. Because counts were too low, 15 to 20 rarely observed V segments, including chromosome 9 orphons, were excluded from the earlier analysis of a few hundred of the donors. According to a later analysis, TCR association rates differed among HLA loci, with DRB1 alleles showing the most associated TCRs and HLA-C alleles showing the fewest. Cytomegalovirus status was reported to be diagnosed by the classifier with high specificity and sensitivity in both the original and validation cohorts. A cluster of highly shared sequence variants was judged likely to be a technical artifact of the sequencing pipeline. According to a later analysis, most CMV-associated TCR beta chains appeared to be HLA-restricted, and the HLA associations seemed to be driven largely by CMV exposure. The 87-base-pair reads could not distinguish some IMGT-functional V segments, including TRBV6-2 and TRBV6-3, so those segments were excluded. Assigning TCR associations to individual alleles was difficult when HLA alleles, especially DR and DQ, strongly co-occurred. Compared with the 666-donor mean, donors in an Asian-associated ancestry cluster had fewer N-insertions in productive TCRs, according to a later genetic analysis. Presence/absence analyses assumed roughly uniform sequencing depth across donors, an assumption that may not hold. Across donors, most TCR sequences were observed very rarely, whereas some public TCRs were present in many individuals. A few of the identified cytomegalovirus-associated TCR beta chains were confirmed in vitro to be specific for cytomegalovirus antigens. The study gave a list of around 170 TCR beta chains associated with cytomegalovirus. In an earlier analysis of around 500 of the donors, most TCR beta V segments appeared in productive rearrangements about 90% or about 30% of the time, broadly matching IMGT annotations.

The CDR3 sequence holds 13 residues, the cysteine and phenylalanine included. Of the read, only the CDR3 DNA is kept; its 39 bases are in frame from base 1. Sequences ENHRY (CDR1) and SYGVKD (CDR2) are obtained from the germline V gene. This receptor was taken from a male donor in good health and CMV-seronegative. Sequencing was done on a sample of PBMCs. The chain links TRBV10-3 with TRBJ1-1; TRBD1 is possibly the D segment (5 matching bases). The sequence in DNA is TGTGCCAGCAGTGAGACAGAGAACACTGAAGCTTTCTTT. It translates as CASSETENTEAFF.